This T cell receptor beta chain is from a study of T cells after yellow fever vaccination. Study context: Fractions with few cells were prepared using SMART-Seq v4 Ultra Low Input.

Each CDR3 protein gets one entry after TCRdb re-called the 5' RACE reads with MiXCR. Of about 350,000 distinct CDR3 sequences in the sample, roughly 3.9% are singletons; the top ten hold approximately 23%. The germline gives CDR1 SGHKS, CDR2 YYEKEE (reference sequence). Trimming shortened V by 6 bases and J by 5 bases, and 23 bases separated the two germline ends. This CDR3 is built from 17 residues. This receptor was obtained from a young man who received the YFV17D yellow fever vaccine. Sequencing was performed on PBMCs, taken 5 days after the yellow fever booster vaccination. This chain uses TRBV5-5 with TRBJ2-2; weak D call: TRBD2 (6 bases). The CDR3 here is CASNRPLTSAGTGELFF. The CDR3 coding sequence is TGTGCCAGCAACCGACCGCTGACCAGTGCGGGGACCGGGGAGCTGTTTTTT.